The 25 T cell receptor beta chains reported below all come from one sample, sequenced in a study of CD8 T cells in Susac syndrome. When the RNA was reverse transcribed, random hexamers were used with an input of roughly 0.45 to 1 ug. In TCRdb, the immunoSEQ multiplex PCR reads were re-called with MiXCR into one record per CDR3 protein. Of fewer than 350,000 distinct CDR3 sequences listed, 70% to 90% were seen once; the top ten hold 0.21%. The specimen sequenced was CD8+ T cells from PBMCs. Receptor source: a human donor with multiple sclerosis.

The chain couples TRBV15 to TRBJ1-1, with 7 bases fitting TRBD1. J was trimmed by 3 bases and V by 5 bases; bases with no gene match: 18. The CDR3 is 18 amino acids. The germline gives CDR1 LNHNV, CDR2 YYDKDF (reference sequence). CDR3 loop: CATSEDIRRQGEDTEAFF. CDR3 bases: TGTGCCACCAGCGAAGATATCAGGAGACAGGGAGAGGACACTGAAGCTTTCTTT.

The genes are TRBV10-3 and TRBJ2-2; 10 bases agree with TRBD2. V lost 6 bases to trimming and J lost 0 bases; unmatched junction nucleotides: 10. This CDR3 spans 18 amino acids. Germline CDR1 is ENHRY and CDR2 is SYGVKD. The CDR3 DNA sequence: TGTGCCATCAGCATCGGACCAGCGGGAGGGCCGAACACCGGGGAGCTGTTTTTT. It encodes CAISIGPAGGPNTGELFF.

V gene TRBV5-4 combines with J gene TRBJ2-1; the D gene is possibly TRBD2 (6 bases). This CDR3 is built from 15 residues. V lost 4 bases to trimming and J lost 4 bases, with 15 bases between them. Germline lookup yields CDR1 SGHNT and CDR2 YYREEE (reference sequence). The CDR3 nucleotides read TGTGCCAGCAGCCCCCGCTGGGAGGAGTACAATGAGCAGTTCTTC. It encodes CASSPRWEEYNEQFF. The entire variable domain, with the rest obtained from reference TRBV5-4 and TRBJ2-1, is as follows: ETGVTQSPTHLIKTRGQQVTLRCSSQSGHNTVSWYQQALGQGPQFIFQYYREEENGRGNFPPRFSGLQFPNYSSELNVNALELDDSALYLCASSPRWEEYNEQFFGPGTRLTVL.

The CDR3 DNA reads as TGCAGTGCTACTCCCCATCCGGGACTAGCCGATTACAATGAGCAGTTCTTC. This codes for CSATPHPGLADYNEQFF. The V and J genes are TRBV20-1 and TRBJ2-1; 9 nucleotides line up with TRBD2. The CDR3 has 17 residues. V dropped 4 bases and J dropped 4; count of bases not matched to a gene: 14. Germline assignment: CDR1 DFQATT and CDR2 SNEGSKA (reference sequence).

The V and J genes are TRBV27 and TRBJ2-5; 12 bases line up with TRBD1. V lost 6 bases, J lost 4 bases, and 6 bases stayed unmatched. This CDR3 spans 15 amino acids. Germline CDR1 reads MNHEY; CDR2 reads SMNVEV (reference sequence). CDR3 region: CASSGTGGALETQYF. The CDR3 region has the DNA TGTGCCAGCAGCGGGACAGGGGGCGCCTTAGAGACCCAGTACTTC.

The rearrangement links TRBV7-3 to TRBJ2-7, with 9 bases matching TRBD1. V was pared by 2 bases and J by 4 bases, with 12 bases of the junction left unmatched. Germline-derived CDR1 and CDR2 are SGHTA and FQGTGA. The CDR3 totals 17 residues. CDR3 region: CASSLATGGPRTYEQYF. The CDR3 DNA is TGTGCCAGCAGCTTAGCTACAGGGGGCCCACGGACTTACGAGCAGTACTTC.

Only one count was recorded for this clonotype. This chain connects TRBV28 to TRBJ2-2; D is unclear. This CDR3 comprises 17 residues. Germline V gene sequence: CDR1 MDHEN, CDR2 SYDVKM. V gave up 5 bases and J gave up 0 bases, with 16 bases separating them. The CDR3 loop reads CASSHLPDLANTGELFF. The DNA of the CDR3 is TGTGCCAGCAGTCATCTCCCGGACCTGGCGAACACCGGGGAGCTGTTTTTT.

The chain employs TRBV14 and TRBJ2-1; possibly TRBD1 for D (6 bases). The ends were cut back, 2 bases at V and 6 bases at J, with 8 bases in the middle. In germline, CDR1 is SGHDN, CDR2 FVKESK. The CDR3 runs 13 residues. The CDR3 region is CASSQQGTNEQFF. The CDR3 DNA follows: TGTGCCAGCAGCCAACAGGGGACCAATGAGCAGTTCTTC.

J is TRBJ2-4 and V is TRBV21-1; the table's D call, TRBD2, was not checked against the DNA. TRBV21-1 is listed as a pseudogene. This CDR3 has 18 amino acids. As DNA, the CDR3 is TGTGCCAGCAGCAAAGGTCGTCGAGGCGGGTTGGCCAAAAACATTCAGTACTTC. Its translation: CASSKGRRGGLAKNIQYF.

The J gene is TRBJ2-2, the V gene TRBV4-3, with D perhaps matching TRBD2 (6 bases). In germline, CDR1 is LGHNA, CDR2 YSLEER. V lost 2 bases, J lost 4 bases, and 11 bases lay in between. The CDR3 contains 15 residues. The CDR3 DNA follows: TGCGCCAGCAGCCAAAAACTAGCAGCCACCGGGGAGCTGTTTTTT. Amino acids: CASSQKLAATGELFF.

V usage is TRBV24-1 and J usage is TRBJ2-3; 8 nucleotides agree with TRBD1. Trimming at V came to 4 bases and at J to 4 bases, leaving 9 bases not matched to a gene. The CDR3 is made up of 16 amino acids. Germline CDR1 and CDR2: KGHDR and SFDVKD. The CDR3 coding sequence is TGTGCCACCAGTGACCGTGACAGGGGACTTGCAGATACGCAGTATTTT. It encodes CATSDRDRGLADTQYF.

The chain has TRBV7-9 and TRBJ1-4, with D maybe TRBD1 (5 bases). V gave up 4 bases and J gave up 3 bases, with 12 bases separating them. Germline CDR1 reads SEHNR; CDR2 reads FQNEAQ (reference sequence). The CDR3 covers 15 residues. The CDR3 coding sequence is TGTGCCAGCAGCTCCCGGGACGACTCTAATGAAAAACTGTTTTTT. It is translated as CASSSRDDSNEKLFF.

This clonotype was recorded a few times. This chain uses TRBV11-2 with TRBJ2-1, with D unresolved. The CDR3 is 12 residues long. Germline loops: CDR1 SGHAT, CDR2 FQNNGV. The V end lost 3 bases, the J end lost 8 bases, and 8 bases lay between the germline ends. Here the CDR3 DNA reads TGTGCCAGCAGCTTTTCCCTCTATGAGCAGTTCTTC. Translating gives CASSFSLYEQFF.

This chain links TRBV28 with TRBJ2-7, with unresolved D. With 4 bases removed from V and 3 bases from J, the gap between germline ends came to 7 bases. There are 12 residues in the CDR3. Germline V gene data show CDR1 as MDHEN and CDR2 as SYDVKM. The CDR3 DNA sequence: TGTGCCAGCAGTTCCTCATACTACGAGCAGTACTTC. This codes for CASSSSYYEQYF.

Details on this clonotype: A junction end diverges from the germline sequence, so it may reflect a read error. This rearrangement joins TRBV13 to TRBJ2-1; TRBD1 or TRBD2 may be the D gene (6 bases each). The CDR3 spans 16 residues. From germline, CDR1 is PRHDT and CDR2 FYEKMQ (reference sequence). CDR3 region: CASSLGGNIAYNEQFF. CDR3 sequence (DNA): TGTGCCAGCAGCCTAGGGGGGAACATAGCCTACAATGAGCAGTTCTTC.

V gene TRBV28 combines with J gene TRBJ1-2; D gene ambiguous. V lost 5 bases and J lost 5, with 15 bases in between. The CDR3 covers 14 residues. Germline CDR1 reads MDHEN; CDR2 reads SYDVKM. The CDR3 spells CASSPPGPQYGYTF. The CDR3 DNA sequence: TGTGCCAGCAGTCCCCCCGGGCCCCAGTATGGCTACACCTTC.

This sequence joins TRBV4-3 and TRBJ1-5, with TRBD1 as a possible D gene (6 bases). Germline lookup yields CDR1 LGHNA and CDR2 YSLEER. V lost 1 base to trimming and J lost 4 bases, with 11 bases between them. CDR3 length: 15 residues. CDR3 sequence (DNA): TGCGCCAGCAGCCAAGGGCGGGGGGCGAATCAGCCCCAGCATTTT. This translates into CASSQGRGANQPQHF.

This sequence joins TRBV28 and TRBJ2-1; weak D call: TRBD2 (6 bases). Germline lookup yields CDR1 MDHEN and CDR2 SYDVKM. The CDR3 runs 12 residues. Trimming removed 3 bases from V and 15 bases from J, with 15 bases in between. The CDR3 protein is CASSFTGVGPFF. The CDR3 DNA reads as TGTGCCAGCAGTTTCACGGGAGTGGGCCCGTTCTTC.

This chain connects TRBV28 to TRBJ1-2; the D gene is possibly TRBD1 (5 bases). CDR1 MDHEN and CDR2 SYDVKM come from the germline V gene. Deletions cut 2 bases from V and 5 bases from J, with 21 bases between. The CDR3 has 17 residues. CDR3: CASSLVSTGGGLYGYTF. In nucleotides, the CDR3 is TGTGCCAGCAGTTTAGTCTCCACAGGAGGTGGACTATATGGCTACACCTTC.

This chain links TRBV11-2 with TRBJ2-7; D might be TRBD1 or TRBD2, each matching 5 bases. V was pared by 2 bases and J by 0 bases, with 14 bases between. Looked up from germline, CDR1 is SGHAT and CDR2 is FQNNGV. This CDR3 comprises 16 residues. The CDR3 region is CASSLRRGEGSYEQYF. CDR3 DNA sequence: TGTGCCAGCAGCTTACGAAGGGGAGAAGGCTCCTACGAGCAGTACTTC. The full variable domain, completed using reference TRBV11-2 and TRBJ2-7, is EAGVAQSPRYKIIEKRQSVAFWCNPISGHATLYWYQQILGQGPKLLIQFQNNGVVDDSQLPKDRFSAERLKGVDSTLKIQPAKLEDSAVYLCASSLRRGEGSYEQYFGPGTRLTVT.

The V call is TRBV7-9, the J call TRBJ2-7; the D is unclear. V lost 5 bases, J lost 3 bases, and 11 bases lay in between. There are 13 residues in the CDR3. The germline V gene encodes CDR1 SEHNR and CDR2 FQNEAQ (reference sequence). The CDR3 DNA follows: TGTGCCAGCAGCCCGGTGGGTAGCTACGAGCAGTACTTC. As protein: CASSPVGSYEQYF. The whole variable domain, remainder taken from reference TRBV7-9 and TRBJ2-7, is DTGVSQNPRHKITKRGQNVTFRCDPISEHNRLYWYRQTLGQGPEFLTYFQNEAQLEKSRLLSDRFSAERPKGSFSTLEIQRTEQGDSAMYLCASSPVGSYEQYFGPGTRLTVT.

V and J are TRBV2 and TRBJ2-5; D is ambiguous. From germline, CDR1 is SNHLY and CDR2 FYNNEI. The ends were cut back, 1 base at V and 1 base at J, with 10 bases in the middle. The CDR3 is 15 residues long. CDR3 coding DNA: TGTGCCAGCAGTGAAGATTTGGGATTCCAAGAGACCCAGTACTTC. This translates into CASSEDLGFQETQYF.

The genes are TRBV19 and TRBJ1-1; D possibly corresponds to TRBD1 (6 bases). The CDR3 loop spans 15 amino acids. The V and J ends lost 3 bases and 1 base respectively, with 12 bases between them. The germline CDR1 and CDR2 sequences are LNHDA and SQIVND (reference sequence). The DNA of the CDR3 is TGTGCCAGTAGTATTGTAGGGGGGTGGAACACTGAAGCTTTCTTT. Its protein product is CASSIVGGWNTEAFF.

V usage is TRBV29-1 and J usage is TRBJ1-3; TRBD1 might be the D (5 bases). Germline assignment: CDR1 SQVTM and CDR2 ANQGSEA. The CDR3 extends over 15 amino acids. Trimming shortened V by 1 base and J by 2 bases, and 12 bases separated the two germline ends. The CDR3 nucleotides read TGCAGCGTTGAAGCTCTCAGGGAAGCTGGAAACACCATATATTTT. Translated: CSVEALREAGNTIYF.

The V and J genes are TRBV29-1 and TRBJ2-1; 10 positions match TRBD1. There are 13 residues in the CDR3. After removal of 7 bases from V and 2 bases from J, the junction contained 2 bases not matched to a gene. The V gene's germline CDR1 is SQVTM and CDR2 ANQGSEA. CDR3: CSGDRGTYNEQFF. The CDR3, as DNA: TGCAGCGGGGACAGGGGTACCTACAATGAGCAGTTCTTC.